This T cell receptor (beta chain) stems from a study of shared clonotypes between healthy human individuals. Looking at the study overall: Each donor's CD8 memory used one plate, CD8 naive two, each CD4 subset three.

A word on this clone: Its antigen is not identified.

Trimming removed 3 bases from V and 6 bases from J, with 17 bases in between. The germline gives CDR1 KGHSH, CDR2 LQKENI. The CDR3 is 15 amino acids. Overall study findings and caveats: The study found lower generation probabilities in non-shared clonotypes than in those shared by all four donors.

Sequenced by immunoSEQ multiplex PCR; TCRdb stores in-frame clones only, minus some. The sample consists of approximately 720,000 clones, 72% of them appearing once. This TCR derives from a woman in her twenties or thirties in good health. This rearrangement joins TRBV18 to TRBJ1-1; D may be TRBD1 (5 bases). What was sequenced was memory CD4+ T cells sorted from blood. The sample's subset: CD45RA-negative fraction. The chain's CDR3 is CASSPRKGGDAEAFF. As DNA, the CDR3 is TGTGCCAGCTCACCGCGTAAGGGAGGGGACGCTGAAGCTTTCTTT.